Below are 14 T cell receptor beta chains sequenced from a single sample in a study of blood T cell repertoires in COVID-19. Here immunoSEQ multiplex PCR was the method, and the copy in TCRdb shows in-frame clones only, minus some. The sample holds almost 250,000 clones, around 86% seen once. The sequencing input was PBMCs or T cells enriched from blood (not recorded which). Source of these receptors: a woman aged 50 to 60 who had recovered from COVID-19.

V usage is TRBV7-2 and J usage is TRBJ1-1; tentatively, D is TRBD1 (5 bases). Trimming took off 4 bases at V and 0 bases at J, with 18 bases between the two ends. CDR1 is SGHTA and CDR2 is FQGNSA in the germline V gene. The CDR3 is 17 amino acids. CDR3 DNA sequence: TGTGCCAGCAGCTCCCGGCGGGGGGTTGGAATGAACACTGAAGCTTTCTTT. Translating it yields CASSSRRGVGMNTEAFF. Based on the CDR3 plus reference TRBV7-2 and TRBJ1-1, the full variable domain is GAGVSQSPSNKVTEKGKDVELRCDPISGHTALYWYRQSLGQGLEFLIYFQGNSAPDKSGLPSDRFSAERTGGSVSTLTIQRTQQEDSAVYLCASSSRRGVGMNTEAFFGQGTRLTVV.

The chain uses TRBV9 and TRBJ2-1; D possibly corresponds to TRBD1 (6 bases). This CDR3 is built from 15 residues. Trimming shortened V by 3 bases and J by 7 bases, and 17 bases separated the two germline ends. Germline values: CDR1 SGDLS, CDR2 YYNGEE. CDR3 amino acids: CASSAQGLLWNEQFF. Written as DNA, the CDR3 is TGTGCCAGCAGCGCACAGGGTCTCCTATGGAATGAGCAGTTCTTC.

This clone was recorded once. The chain combines TRBV9 with TRBJ2-3, with 8 bases that match TRBD2. The CDR3 totals 17 residues. V was clipped by 0 bases and J by 5 bases; unmatched bases: 11. CDR1 SGDLS and CDR2 YYNGEE come from the germline V gene. CDR3: CASSVGSSAGVRDTQYF. For the CDR3, the DNA is TGTGCCAGCAGCGTAGGTTCCTCAGCGGGAGTTAGAGATACGCAGTATTTT.

The genes are TRBV18 and TRBJ1-2, with 7 positions matching TRBD1. The CDR3 contains 17 residues. V trimming: 3 bases; J trimming: 1 base; junction bases outside the gene matches: 11. Germline V gene data show CDR1 as KGHSH and CDR2 as LQKENI. In nucleotides, the CDR3 is TGTGCCAGCTCACCCGGTGTGCTAGGACAGGTTAACTATGGCTACACCTTC. Translating it yields CASSPGVLGQVNYGYTF.

Concerning this clone itself: The junction does not match germline at one end; this may be a read error. The rearrangement links TRBV29-1 to TRBJ1-2; D uncertain. The CDR3 covers 12 residues. The V gene's germline CDR1 is SQVTM and CDR2 ANQGSEA. CDR3 amino acids: CSVEDRVDPRPF. The CDR3 bases are TGCAGCGTTGAAGATAGAGTTGATCCTCGCCCCTTC.

The V call is TRBV3-1 (or the pseudogene TRBV3-2), the J call TRBJ1-2; TRBD1 matches 8 bases. The CDR3 spans 16 residues. In germline, CDR1 is LGHDT, CDR2 YNNKEL (reference sequence). The V gene end was trimmed by 4 bases and the J gene end by 2 bases; junction bases not matched to a gene: 9. The DNA for the CDR3 is TGTGCCAGCAGCCTATTGGACAGGGATGTAAACTATGGCTACACCTTC. The encoded protein is CASSLLDRDVNYGYTF.

This chain links TRBV10-3 with TRBJ2-3; 12 nucleotides line up with TRBD2. V was clipped by 5 bases and J by 5 bases; unmatched bases: 5. Germline values: CDR1 ENHRY, CDR2 SYGVKD. The CDR3 is 15 amino acids. CDR3 sequence: CAISNPTSGGDTQYF. The CDR3 DNA reads as TGTGCCATCAGTAACCCGACTAGCGGGGGAGATACGCAGTATTTT.

The chain uses TRBV28 and TRBJ1-2, with 7 bases lining up with TRBD1. V lost 6 bases and J lost 5; bases outside the gene matches: 12. CDR1 and CDR2 (germline): MDHEN, SYDVKM. The CDR3 totals 15 residues. The CDR3 DNA reads as TGTGCCAGCAGCAGGAAGCAACAGGGGTCTTATGGCTACACCTTC. Its protein product is CASSRKQQGSYGYTF.

The V call is TRBV3-1 (or the pseudogene TRBV3-2), the J call TRBJ1-6, with a tentative D call TRBD1 (5 bases). Trimming left V 2 bases short and J 16 bases short, with 9 bases between. Germline CDR1 LGHDT, CDR2 YNNKEL (reference sequence). The CDR3 extends over 11 amino acids. The CDR3: CASSQTGTLHF. CDR3 bases: TGTGCCAGCAGCCAAACAGGAACTCTCCACTTT.

The rearrangement joins TRBV29-1 to TRBJ1-5, with 9 nucleotides matching TRBD1. This CDR3 has 14 residues. J gave up 2 bases and V 6 bases, and 5 bases lay outside the gene matches. The germline V gene encodes CDR1 SQVTM and CDR2 ANQGSEA. CDR3 DNA: TGCAGCGTGGCGACAGGGGGAGGCAATCAGCCCCAGCATTTT. Translated, it gives CSVATGGGNQPQHF.

V is TRBV28 and J is TRBJ1-5; a weak D match, TRBD1 (6 bases). The CDR3 has 15 residues. With 7 bases removed from V and 7 bases from J, the gap between germline ends came to 20 bases. CDR1 is MDHEN, CDR2 SYDVKM, per germline. The CDR3 sequence: CASTPGWGQSQPQHF. CDR3 DNA sequence: TGTGCCAGCACCCCAGGGTGGGGGCAGAGCCAGCCCCAGCATTTT.

This clone turned up a few times. The chain combines TRBV5-6 with TRBJ1-4; D gene ambiguous. V lost 1 base and J lost 3, with 10 bases in between. The CDR3 runs 15 residues. Germline assignment: CDR1 SGHDT and CDR2 YYEEEE. The CDR3 DNA sequence: TGTGCCAGCAGCTTGTACGTCGAGGCTAATGAAAAACTGTTTTTT. Translated, it gives CASSLYVEANEKLFF.

The chain carries TRBV3-1 (or the pseudogene TRBV3-2) and TRBJ1-1; D is possibly TRBD1 (6 bases). The germline CDR1 and CDR2 sequences are LGHDT and YNNKEL (reference sequence). This CDR3 spans 14 amino acids. V was cut by 2 bases and J by 4 bases, with 11 bases left in between. CDR3 sequence: CASSQYRVFTEAFF. In DNA form, the CDR3 reads TGTGCCAGCAGCCAATACAGGGTATTCACTGAAGCTTTCTTT.

This clone has just one count. The rearrangement uses TRBV19 and TRBJ1-2; TRBD1 matches 9 bases. The germline V gene has CDR1 LNHDA and CDR2 SQIVND (reference sequence). The ends lost 5 bases at V and 4 bases at J; junction bases unmatched: 8. CDR3 length: 15 amino acids. The CDR3 sequence is CASSAEDRGGYGYTF. In DNA form, the CDR3 reads TGTGCCAGTAGTGCGGAGGACAGGGGTGGCTATGGCTACACCTTC.